This T cell receptor beta chain was identified in a study of cytomegalovirus exposure and HLA in healthy donors. About the research overall: From HLA-typed donors, an early data release held around 80 million unique TCRs. Study-level findings and limits: V- and J-gene trimming in TCR beta was tied to a missense DCLRE1C variant by an analysis performed later. When analyzed later, the rates of TCR association showed variation by HLA locus, with DRB1 the most and HLA-C the fewest.

A remark on this clone: The antigen is not known.

Looked up from germline, CDR1 is MRHNA and CDR2 is SNTAGT. Trimming removed 4 bases from V and 9 bases from J; junction bases left unmatched: 5. This CDR3 region has 15 residues. PCR employed 60 Vbeta and 13 Jbeta primers. Libraries were prepared by immunoSEQ multiplex PCR; TCRdb keeps only in-frame clonotypes and omits some of them. The sample consists of about 37,000 clones, roughly 76% of them appearing once. Sequences were obtained from PBMCs. The V gene is TRBV6-4, the J gene TRBJ2-1, with 14 bases matching TRBD2. The receptor was derived from a woman aged 40-49 years in good health and CMV-seronegative. CDR3 coding DNA: TGTGCCAGCAGTGGACTAGCGGGGGGGCTTGGTGAGCAGTTCTTC. It yields the protein CASSGLAGGLGEQFF.